The clone carrying this T cell receptor beta chain has just a few counts. The antigen remains undetermined. V was cut by 8 bases and J by 5 bases, with 19 bases left in between. Germline CDR1 and CDR2: MNHEY and SMNVEV (reference sequence). There are 14 residues in the CDR3. Time point described: persistent/refractory GD, antithyroid drugs over 5 years with positive TRAb. Extracted RNA from PBMCs served as the source of the TCR library. These data originate in a study of regulatory T cells in long-lasting Graves disease. Study-wide findings and caveats: Small numbers of samples may have cut accuracy. Repertoires from persistent disease leaned toward TRBV28, TRBJ1-2 and TRBJ2-5.

To make TCR beta libraries, researchers used iRepertoire HTBI primers and Arm-PCR of CDR3 regions. Via MiXCR, TCRdb re-called the multiplex PCR reads, giving one row per CDR3 protein. Among a few hundred thousand distinct CDR3 sequences, more than 20% were seen once, and the ten largest hold 56%. Sequenced material: peripheral blood mononuclear cells (PBMCs), taken when the disease was refractory, from a patient treated with antithyroid drugs. The J gene is TRBJ2-7, the V gene TRBV27; possibly TRBD1 or TRBD2 for D (5 bases each). This TCR was sampled from a female donor with Graves disease. The CDR3 sequence is CASARSKGPDEQYF. The CDR3 nucleotides are TGTGCCAGCGCGAGATCGAAGGGACCCGACGAGCAGTACTTC.